These 30 T cell receptor beta chains came from one sample sequenced in a study of cytomegalovirus exposure and HLA in healthy donors. Primers for the PCR totalled 60 Vbeta and 13 Jbeta. Clones were sequenced by immunoSEQ multiplex PCR, and TCRdb holds only the in-frame ones, with some missing. Found here are over 80,000 clones, nearly 80% of them singletons; the top ten hold around 6%. The sequencing input was PBMCs. These receptors originate from a female donor in good health and CMV-seronegative.

In nucleotides, the CDR3 is TGTGCCAGCAGCCCTAGTGGAAGACTAGCGGGAAAGACCCAGTACTTC. It yields the protein CASSPSGRLAGKTQYF. The rearrangement links TRBV28 to TRBJ2-5, with TRBD2 matching over 11 bases. Unmatched junction bases numbered 12, after V lost 6 bases and J lost 6 bases. Germline CDR1 MDHEN, CDR2 SYDVKM. This CDR3 has 16 amino acids.

The table lists this clone with a few counts. J is TRBJ2-3 and V is TRBV7-2, with D uncertain. Per the germline V gene, CDR1 is SGHTA and CDR2 is FQGNSA. The CDR3 totals 13 residues. Trimming took off 5 bases at V and 3 bases at J, with 9 bases between the two ends. The CDR3 loop is CASSPRWTDTQYF. Written as DNA, the CDR3 is TGTGCCAGCAGCCCCCGGTGGACAGATACGCAGTATTTT.

The rearrangement uses TRBV28 and TRBJ1-1, with 7 bases aligning to TRBD1. The V segment lost 4 bases and the J segment 0 bases; nucleotides outside the gene matches: 5. The CDR3 spans 15 residues. CDR1 is MDHEN and CDR2 is SYDVKM in the germline V gene. CDR3 nucleotides: TGTGCCAGCAGTTACTACAGGGGCATGAACACTGAAGCTTTCTTT. Its translation: CASSYYRGMNTEAFF. The full variable domain, its missing parts supplied by reference TRBV28 and TRBJ1-1, is DVKVTQSSRYLVKRTGEKVFLECVQDMDHENMFWYRQDPGLGLRLIYFSYDVKMKEKGDIPEGYSVSREKKERFSLILESASTNQTSMYLCASSYYRGMNTEAFFGQGTRLTVV.

This rearrangement joins TRBV2 to TRBJ2-3; unclear D gene. Trimming shortened V by 1 base and J by 3 bases, and 5 bases separated the two germline ends. The germline V gene has CDR1 SNHLY and CDR2 FYNNEI. This CDR3 contains 13 residues. The CDR3 sequence is CASSEERTDTQYF. CDR3 nucleotides: TGTGCCAGCAGTGAAGAGAGGACAGATACGCAGTATTTT. Full variable domain (remainder filled in from reference TRBV2 and TRBJ2-3): EPEVTQTPSHQVTQMGQEVILRCVPISNHLYFYWYRQILGQKVEFLVSFYNNEISEKSEIFDDQFSVERPDGSNFTLKIRSTKLEDSAMYFCASSEERTDTQYFGPGTRLTVL.

This sequence joins TRBV10-3 and TRBJ2-5, with TRBD2 matching 8 bases. CDR1 is ENHRY and CDR2 is SYGVKD in the germline V gene. The V and J ends lost 10 bases and 4 bases, in that order; junction bases with no gene match: 11. CDR3 length: 14 amino acids. CDR3 nucleotides: TGTGCCACCGGGGGGGGTGGTGGGGGAGAGACCCAGTACTTC. It is translated as CATGGGGGGETQYF.

The chain carries TRBV7-2 and TRBJ1-2; 9 bases are shared with TRBD1. The CDR3 contains 15 residues. Germline V CDR1 and CDR2: SGHTA, FQGNSA. V was pared by 3 bases and J by 6 bases, with 8 bases of the junction left unmatched. Written as DNA, the CDR3 is TGTGCCAGCAGCTTCACCGGGACAGGGTTGGATGGCTACACCTTC. Its translation is CASSFTGTGLDGYTF.

As concerns this clone: The same CDR3 arises from other DNA sequences in this sample as well. The chain is built from TRBV5-1 and TRBJ2-5; D not resolved. Trimming removed 1 base at V and 3 bases at J, with 4 bases between. The CDR3 is 12 residues long. Germline CDR1 is SGHRS and CDR2 is YFSETQ. CDR3 nucleotide sequence: TGCGCCAGCAGCTTGTCCGAAGAGACCCAGTACTTC. Protein product: CASSLSEETQYF.

In this sample, this clone turned up a few times. For the CDR3, the DNA is TGCGCCAGCAGTGAGTCGAGCAGGGCCCAGCCCCAGCATTTT. Protein sequence: CASSESSRAQPQHF. J is TRBJ1-5 and V is TRBV10-2; maybe TRBD1 (5 bases). The CDR3 spans 14 residues. Per the germline V gene, CDR1 is WSHSY and CDR2 is SAAADI. V was shortened by 0 bases and J by 7 bases, with 10 bases between the two germline ends.

The chain links TRBV5-4 to TRBJ2-5; 9 bases fit TRBD2. Germline lookup yields CDR1 SGHNT and CDR2 YYREEE (reference sequence). The CDR3 extends over 15 amino acids. The junction had 6 bases not matched to a gene; V was cut back by 4 bases and J by 2 bases. The CDR3: CASSPGTSLQETQYF. CDR3 coding DNA: TGTGCCAGCAGCCCAGGGACTAGCTTACAAGAGACCCAGTACTTC.

The chain combines TRBV21-1 with TRBJ2-6; no check of the table's D call, TRBD2, against the DNA was made. TRBV21-1 is a recognized pseudogene. CDR3 length: 19 amino acids. The CDR3 region is CASSKVVKDSSSGANVLTF. Written as DNA, the CDR3 is TGTGCCAGCAGCAAAGTCGTAAAGGACTCATCCTCTGGGGCCAACGTCCTGACTTTC.

CDR3 nucleotides: TGTGCCAGCAGCTCCGGGACAGGGGGAGAGACCCAGCATTTT. Amino acids: CASSSGTGGETQHF. The rearrangement links TRBV6-5 to TRBJ1-5; 11 nucleotides match TRBD1. Germline trimming cut 6 bases from V and 11 bases from J; bases unmatched to any gene: 9. Germline-derived CDR1 and CDR2 are MNHEY and SVGAGI. The CDR3 extends over 14 amino acids.

The genes are TRBV5-4 and TRBJ2-3; TRBD1 might be the D (5 bases). V was shortened by 7 bases and J by 0 bases, with 12 bases between the two germline ends. The CDR3 sequence is 14 residues long. The germline V gene encodes CDR1 SGHNT and CDR2 YYREEE (reference sequence). The DNA for the CDR3 is TGTGCCAGCCGTGAAGGGGTTAGCACAGATACGCAGTATTTT. It encodes CASREGVSTDTQYF.

The chain employs TRBV5-1 and TRBJ2-3; D remains ambiguous. The ends were cut back, 4 bases at V and 0 bases at J, with 9 bases in the middle. CDR1 SGHRS and CDR2 YFSETQ come from the germline V gene. The CDR3 contains 14 residues. The CDR3 DNA sequence: TGCGCCAGCAGCCCGCTCCGGAGCACAGATACGCAGTATTTT. Amino acids: CASSPLRSTDTQYF.

This clone was seen just once. The gene calls are TRBV5-1 and TRBJ2-7; the D is unclear. The germline V gene has CDR1 SGHRS and CDR2 YFSETQ. Trimming removed 0 bases from V and 4 bases from J, with 8 bases in between. This CDR3 spans 13 amino acids. The CDR3 DNA follows: TGCGCCAGCAGCTTGGACAGTGCTTACGAGCAGTACTTC. Its translation is CASSLDSAYEQYF. Complete variable domain (other parts from reference TRBV5-1 and TRBJ2-7): KAGVTQTPRYLIKTRGQQVTLSCSPISGHRSVSWYQQTPGQGLQFLFEYFSETQRNKGNFPGRFSGRQFSNSRSEMNVSTLELGDSALYLCASSLDSAYEQYFGPGTRLTVT.

V and J are TRBV27 and TRBJ1-5; a weak D match, TRBD1 (6 bases). Germline V gene lookup returns CDR1 MNHEY and CDR2 SMNVEV (reference sequence). V gave up 6 bases and J gave up 3 bases, with 12 bases separating them. The CDR3 is 14 amino acids. The CDR3 DNA is TGTGCCAGCAGGGGGGGGCGGACCAATCAGCCCCAGCATTTT. Protein product: CASRGGRTNQPQHF.

This rearrangement joins TRBV4-1 to TRBJ2-1; 11 bases line up with TRBD2. V was clipped by 4 bases and J by 7 bases; unmatched bases: 9. The CDR3 has 16 amino acids. Germline CDR1 reads MGHRA; CDR2 reads YSYEKL. The CDR3 DNA reads as TGCGCCAGCAGCCCTTCGGTAGCGGGAGGGAGGAATGAGCAGTTCTTC. It is translated as CASSPSVAGGRNEQFF.

The chain couples TRBV19 to TRBJ2-3, with 8 bases that match TRBD2. CDR1 and CDR2 from the germline V gene are LNHDA and SQIVND (reference sequence). The CDR3 loop spans 14 amino acids. Trimming cost V 4 bases and J 11 bases; bases outside gene matches: 11. This CDR3 reads CASSTGGPSIRQYF. CDR3 sequence (DNA): TGTGCCAGTAGTACGGGGGGGCCATCAATCAGGCAGTATTTT. The full variable domain, its missing parts supplied by reference TRBV19 and TRBJ2-3, is DGGITQSPKYLFRKEGQNVTLSCEQNLNHDAMYWYRQDPGQGLRLIYYSQIVNDFQKGDIAEGYSVSREKKESFPLTVTSAQKNPTAFYLCASSTGGPSIRQYFGPGTRLTVL.

This clone occurred a few times. The chain combines TRBV6-6 with TRBJ2-6, with D tentatively TRBD1 (6 bases). Germline V lookup: CDR1 MNHNY, CDR2 SVGAGI (reference sequence). The CDR3 spans 14 residues. The germline V and J ends were trimmed by 8 bases and 4 bases, with 12 bases remaining between them. The CDR3 bases are TGTGCCAGCGCAGGGGTTTCCGGGGCCAACGTCCTGACTTTC. Translated: CASAGVSGANVLTF.

This sequence joins TRBV5-1 and TRBJ1-1; D perhaps matches TRBD1 (5 bases). CDR3 length: 15 amino acids. Germline CDR1 and CDR2: SGHRS and YFSETQ. The ends were cut back, 0 bases at V and 1 base at J, with 10 bases in the middle. This CDR3 is CASSLVGRENTEAFF. The CDR3, as DNA: TGCGCCAGCAGCTTGGTTGGCAGGGAGAACACTGAAGCTTTCTTT.

V usage is TRBV6-6 and J usage is TRBJ1-5, with 7 bases that match TRBD1. Per germline, CDR1 MNHNY and CDR2 SVGAGI (reference sequence). V lost 8 bases to trimming and J lost 6 bases; unmatched junction nucleotides: 10. This CDR3 region has 14 residues. The CDR3 loop is CASENEQGRQPQHF. The CDR3 DNA sequence: TGTGCCAGCGAAAATGAACAGGGGCGTCAGCCCCAGCATTTT.

The chain combines TRBV10-3 with TRBJ1-2; 10 bases fit TRBD1. Losses at the gene ends were 0 bases for V and 4 bases for J; bases not matched to a gene: 5. Germline loops: CDR1 ENHRY, CDR2 SYGVKD. The CDR3 extends over 16 amino acids. The DNA of the CDR3 is TGTGCCATCAGTGAGTCAGAGGGACAGGGGCCCTATGGCTACACCTTC. Amino acid sequence: CAISESEGQGPYGYTF.

This clone was recorded at least ten times. The J gene is TRBJ1-4, the V gene TRBV11-2, with 9 positions matching TRBD1. In germline, CDR1 is SGHAT, CDR2 FQNNGV. This CDR3 region has 14 residues. The J segment lost 10 bases and the V segment lost 3 bases, leaving 6 bases of the junction unmatched. This CDR3 is CASSFRRQGGKLFF. CDR3 sequence (DNA): TGTGCCAGCAGCTTCCGTCGACAGGGGGGAAAACTGTTTTTT.

The V and J genes are TRBV28 and TRBJ1-2; 9 bases agree with TRBD1. Germline trimming cut 6 bases from V and 2 bases from J; bases unmatched to any gene: 7. Germline values: CDR1 MDHEN, CDR2 SYDVKM. The CDR3 consists of 15 residues. CDR3 nucleotide sequence: TGTGCCAGCAGGCCGGGACAGGGAGTCAACTATGGCTACACCTTC. Translating gives CASRPGQGVNYGYTF.

This clone was observed a single time. The chain joins TRBV7-2 to TRBJ2-5; perhaps TRBD2 as D (5 bases). In germline, CDR1 is SGHTA, CDR2 FQGNSA. The V end was cut by 2 bases, the J end by 3 bases, with 7 bases between. The length of the CDR3 is 13 residues. The CDR3 is CASSLTREETQYF. In nucleotides, the CDR3 is TGTGCCAGCAGCTTAACGAGGGAAGAGACCCAGTACTTC. The full variable domain, completed using reference TRBV7-2 and TRBJ2-5, is GAGVSQSPSNKVTEKGKDVELRCDPISGHTALYWYRQSLGQGLEFLIYFQGNSAPDKSGLPSDRFSAERTGGSVSTLTIQRTQQEDSAVYLCASSLTREETQYFGPGTRLLVL.

DNA for the CDR3: TGTGCCAGCAGCTCCAGGGGTCCTAATGAAAAACTGTTTTTT. Residues: CASSSRGPNEKLFF. V is TRBV11-1 and J is TRBJ1-4; D may be TRBD1 (6 bases). Germline CDR1 reads SGHAT; CDR2 reads FQDESV (reference sequence). This CDR3 has 14 residues. The V and J ends lost 4 bases and 3 bases respectively, with 9 bases between them.

The chain combines TRBV7-6 with TRBJ2-1, with 7 bases identical to TRBD2. The germline V gene has CDR1 SGHVS and CDR2 FNYEAQ. Trimming cost V 5 bases and J 0 bases; bases outside gene matches: 1. The CDR3 is 14 amino acids. The CDR3 loop is CASSRDYSYNEQFF. The CDR3 DNA sequence: TGTGCCAGCAGCCGGGACTACTCCTACAATGAGCAGTTCTTC.

V gene TRBV6-6 combines with J gene TRBJ1-1, with 7 bases lining up with TRBD1. The ends lost 4 bases at V and 1 base at J; junction bases unmatched: 9. The CDR3 extends over 16 amino acids. Germline V gene lookup returns CDR1 MNHNY and CDR2 SVGAGI (reference sequence). The CDR3 loop reads CASSLTGAPENTEAFF. The CDR3 bases are TGTGCCAGCAGTTTAACAGGGGCCCCGGAGAACACTGAAGCTTTCTTT.

The CDR3 DNA sequence: TGTGCCAGCAGTTCCGACAGGGACCGTGGCAATGAGCAGTTCTTC. Its translation is CASSSDRDRGNEQFF. This chain connects TRBV5-8 to TRBJ2-1, with 7 bases identical to TRBD1. Germline V gene data show CDR1 as SGHTS and CDR2 as YDEGEE. The CDR3 is 15 amino acids. Trimming cost V 5 bases and J 6 bases; bases outside gene matches: 11.

The V call is TRBV29-1, the J call TRBJ2-7; 11 bases align to TRBD2. The CDR3 runs to 13 residues. Germline V gene lookup returns CDR1 SQVTM and CDR2 ANQGSEA. The trim removed 4 bases at V and 4 bases at J, leaving 3 bases unmatched. This CDR3 reads CSVATSGSYEQYF. For the CDR3, the DNA is TGCAGCGTTGCCACTAGCGGGAGTTACGAGCAGTACTTC.

CDR3 sequence (DNA): TGTGCCAGCAGCTTAGCCAGCAGGGGAGGGGATACGCAGTATTTT. Translation: CASSLASRGGDTQYF. The genes are TRBV7-6 and TRBJ2-3; D might be TRBD2 (7 bases). V gave up 0 bases and J gave up 6 bases, with 13 bases separating them. This CDR3 contains 15 residues. Germline CDR1 and CDR2: SGHVS and FNYEAQ.